The 19 T cell receptor beta chains reported below all come from one sample, sequenced in a study of blood T cell repertoires in COVID-19. This table comes from immunoSEQ multiplex PCR, and its TCRdb copy is limited to in-frame clones, with some not included. The sample records about 68,000 clones, about four fifths being singletons. Sequencing was done on a sample of peripheral blood. The source of these receptors is a middle-aged man with active COVID-19.

The V and J genes are TRBV5-1 and TRBJ2-5; the D gene is possibly TRBD2 (6 bases). The V gene's germline CDR1 is SGHRS and CDR2 YFSETQ. The CDR3 runs to 13 residues. V dropped 0 bases and J dropped 5 bases, with 8 bases sitting between them. CDR3 nucleotides: TGCGCCAGCAGCTTGGAAGGGAGGGAGACCCAGTACTTC. Its protein is CASSLEGRETQYF.

This clone was counted once. This chain connects TRBV5-4 to TRBJ1-3; D gene unclear. Looked up from germline, CDR1 is SGHNT and CDR2 is YYREEE (reference sequence). V was trimmed by 4 bases and J by 2 bases, leaving 4 bases between them. The CDR3 sequence is 12 residues long. The DNA of the CDR3 is TGTGCCAGCAGCGAGACTGGAAACACCATATATTTT. This gives the protein CASSETGNTIYF.

The chain links TRBV18 to TRBJ2-3; TRBD2 is a possible D gene (6 bases). V was shortened by 3 bases and J by 6 bases, with 13 bases between the two germline ends. The CDR3 loop spans 14 amino acids. Per the germline V gene, CDR1 is KGHSH and CDR2 is LQKENI. The CDR3 region is CASSPTTSMDTQYF. The CDR3 DNA follows: TGTGCCAGCTCACCGACTACTAGCATGGATACGCAGTATTTT.

The genes are TRBV5-6 and TRBJ2-7; 9 bases are a match to TRBD2. Germline V gene data show CDR1 as SGHDT and CDR2 as YYEEEE. V was clipped by 4 bases and J by 6 bases; unmatched bases: 20. The CDR3 runs 18 residues. The CDR3 sequence: CASSVDRDSGRPNPEQYF. CDR3 nucleotides: TGTGCCAGCAGCGTAGACAGGGATAGCGGGAGACCAAATCCCGAGCAGTACTTC.

The V call is TRBV14, the J call TRBJ1-2; D uncertain. This CDR3 spans 14 amino acids. Germline CDR1 is SGHDN and CDR2 is FVKESK. V dropped 4 bases and J dropped 4 bases, with 13 bases sitting between them. DNA of the CDR3: TGTGCCAGCAGCCTGGAGGACGGATTCTATGGCTACACCTTC. Translated: CASSLEDGFYGYTF.

This chain connects TRBV4-1 to TRBJ2-1, with TRBD2 matching 13 bases. CDR3 length equals 18 residues. J gave up 4 bases and V 7 bases, and 13 bases lay outside the gene matches. Germline CDR1 reads MGHRA; CDR2 reads YSYEKL. The CDR3 sequence is CASMPWGGTSGIYNEQFF. The CDR3 bases are TGCGCCAGCATGCCTTGGGGGGGGACTAGCGGGATTTACAATGAGCAGTTCTTC.

The V gene is TRBV7-9, the J gene TRBJ1-5, with 10 bases lining up with TRBD1. The CDR3 covers 16 residues. The V gene end was trimmed by 5 bases and the J gene end by 2 bases; junction bases not matched to a gene: 6. In germline, CDR1 is SEHNR, CDR2 FQNEAQ (reference sequence). CDR3 coding DNA: TGTGCCAGCAGCCATACCGGGACAGGGGGCAATCAGCCCCAGCATTTT. Protein: CASSHTGTGGNQPQHF. Full variable domain (rest looked up from reference TRBV7-9 and TRBJ1-5): DTGVSQNPRHKITKRGQNVTFRCDPISEHNRLYWYRQTLGQGPEFLTYFQNEAQLEKSRLLSDRFSAERPKGSFSTLEIQRTEQGDSAMYLCASSHTGTGGNQPQHFGDGTRLSIL.

V gene TRBV27 combines with J gene TRBJ2-1; D perhaps matches TRBD2 (5 bases). This CDR3 is built from 15 residues. The germline V gene encodes CDR1 MNHEY and CDR2 SMNVEV (reference sequence). V was trimmed by 6 bases and J by 9 bases, leaving 21 bases between them. For the CDR3, the DNA is TGTGCCAGCAGAGAGGGAGAGGGCCTGTTTGGTGAGCAGTTCTTC. Its protein product is CASREGEGLFGEQFF.

The chain links TRBV4-2 to TRBJ2-5; tentatively, D is TRBD2 (7 bases). The V and J ends lost 0 bases and 5 bases respectively, with 16 bases between them. Germline V gene lookup returns CDR1 LGHNA and CDR2 YNFKEQ. This CDR3 has 16 amino acids. CDR3 protein: CASSQDVGGEAETQYF. The CDR3 coding sequence is TGTGCCAGCAGCCAAGATGTAGGGGGGGAGGCGGAGACCCAGTACTTC.

The chain links TRBV7-2 to TRBJ2-3; no clear D gene. This CDR3 is 15 amino acids long. Deletions cut 1 base from V and 0 bases from J, with 8 bases between. CDR1 and CDR2 (germline): SGHTA, FQGNSA. This chain's CDR3 is CASSLGPASTDTQYF. In DNA, the CDR3 is TGTGCCAGCAGCTTAGGGCCCGCTAGCACAGATACGCAGTATTTT.

This clone was counted once. The V call is TRBV7-2, the J call TRBJ1-2; D gene uncertain. CDR3 length: 15 residues. Germline CDR1 and CDR2: SGHTA and FQGNSA. Trimming left V 4 bases short and J 5 bases short, with 17 bases between. The DNA of the CDR3 is TGTGCCAGCAGCTCCCCTCTAGGTCTCGGATATGGCTACACCTTC. Its translation is CASSSPLGLGYGYTF.

The rearrangement joins TRBV11-2 to TRBJ1-5; D unclear. The CDR3 contains 16 residues. CDR1 and CDR2 from the germline V gene are SGHAT and FQNNGV. V was cut by 1 base and J by 4 bases, with 14 bases left in between. Here the CDR3 reads CASSLGAKRSNQPQHF. The CDR3 coding sequence is TGTGCCAGCAGCTTAGGGGCAAAACGATCAAATCAGCCCCAGCATTTT.

V usage is TRBV7-9 and J usage is TRBJ1-6, with D maybe TRBD1 (5 bases). The CDR3 covers 16 residues. V lost 2 bases to trimming and J lost 3 bases, with 11 bases between them. Germline assignment: CDR1 SEHNR and CDR2 FQNEAQ (reference sequence). The CDR3 spells CASSLLRAHYNSPLHF. CDR3 nucleotides: TGTGCCAGCAGCTTACTCAGGGCCCACTATAATTCACCCCTCCACTTT.

The J gene is TRBJ2-7, the V gene TRBV18; 10 bases are shared with TRBD1. Trimming removed 3 bases from V and 4 bases from J; junction bases left unmatched: 3. Germline CDR1 KGHSH, CDR2 LQKENI. CDR3 length equals 14 residues. The CDR3 DNA is TGTGCCAGCTCACCTGACAGGGGGCATTACGAGCAGTACTTC. Its protein is CASSPDRGHYEQYF.

The V gene is TRBV19, the J gene TRBJ2-7; the D gene is possibly TRBD2 (6 bases). Germline CDR1 reads LNHDA; CDR2 reads SQIVND (reference sequence). The germline V and J ends were trimmed by 8 bases and 1 base, with 18 bases remaining between them. This CDR3 has 15 amino acids. As DNA, the CDR3 is TGTGCCAGTGGGCGCGAGGGAGGACTTTCCTACGAGCAGTACTTC. Its translation is CASGREGGLSYEQYF.

This clone has a handful of counts. The rearrangement joins TRBV6-2 or TRBV6-3 to TRBJ1-5; D unclear. Germline-derived CDR1 and CDR2 are MNHEY and SVGEGT. The CDR3 runs to 15 residues. The V gene lost 0 bases and the J gene lost 9 bases, with 15 bases spanning the gap. This CDR3 is CASSYSRASGGPQHF. In nucleotides, the CDR3 is TGTGCCAGCAGTTACTCCCGGGCCTCCGGAGGGCCCCAGCATTTT.

CDR3 residues: CASSIRTGHGYTF. In DNA form, the CDR3 reads TGTGCCAGCAGTATAAGGACAGGGCATGGCTACACCTTC. V usage is TRBV27 and J usage is TRBJ1-2; 8 bases are a match to TRBD1. The CDR3 contains 13 residues. Germline V gives CDR1 MNHEY, CDR2 SMNVEV (reference sequence). V shed 5 bases, J shed 6 bases, and the junction held 5 bases outside the gene matches.

The chain couples TRBV6-2 or TRBV6-3 to TRBJ2-5; 9 nucleotides align to TRBD2. CDR3 length: 18 amino acids. J gave up 3 bases and V 2 bases, and 13 bases lay outside the gene matches. CDR1 is MNHEY, CDR2 SVGEGT, per germline. The CDR3 reads CASSYRRGGHFEEETQYF. The CDR3 nucleotides read TGTGCCAGCAGTTACAGGCGGGGGGGCCACTTCGAAGAAGAGACCCAGTACTTC.

The rearrangement links TRBV24-1 to TRBJ2-1; weak D call: TRBD1 (5 bases). Germline CDR1 is KGHDR and CDR2 is SFDVKD. Between the trimmed V and J ends, which lost 3 bases and 10 bases, there was a span of 9 bases. The CDR3 has 12 amino acids. This CDR3 is CATSDRGSEQFF. CDR3 DNA sequence: TGTGCCACCAGTGATAGGGGTTCCGAGCAGTTCTTC.